This T cell receptor (beta chain) was sequenced for a study of shared clonotypes between healthy human individuals. Study details: Researchers assigned three CD4 naive, three CD4 memory, two CD8 naive and one CD8 memory plate to each donor.

Trimming cost V 5 bases and J 2 bases, with 12 bases left between them. Germline CDR1 SGHTA, CDR2 FQGNSA. This CDR3 has 14 residues. Findings and caveats of the study: Estimated richness was generally greater in naive than memory subsets.

This clone was detected only once. Its target is unknown. The naive CD8 fraction comprised CD45RO-negative cells positively selected for CCR7 and excluded terminally differentiated effector memory CD45RA+ cells. Profiled with immunoSEQ multiplex PCR; TCRdb holds only in-frame clones, not every one. The repertoire holds about 820,000 clones, with roughly 92% as singletons. This TCR derives from a man aged 25 to 45 in good health. The V and J genes are TRBV7-2 and TRBJ2-5, with D tentatively TRBD2 (6 bases). The sequenced material came from naive CD8+ T cells sorted from blood. Here the CDR3 reads CASSPGVRQETQYF. The CDR3 DNA reads as TGTGCCAGCAGCCCGGGGGTACGACAAGAGACCCAGTACTTC.